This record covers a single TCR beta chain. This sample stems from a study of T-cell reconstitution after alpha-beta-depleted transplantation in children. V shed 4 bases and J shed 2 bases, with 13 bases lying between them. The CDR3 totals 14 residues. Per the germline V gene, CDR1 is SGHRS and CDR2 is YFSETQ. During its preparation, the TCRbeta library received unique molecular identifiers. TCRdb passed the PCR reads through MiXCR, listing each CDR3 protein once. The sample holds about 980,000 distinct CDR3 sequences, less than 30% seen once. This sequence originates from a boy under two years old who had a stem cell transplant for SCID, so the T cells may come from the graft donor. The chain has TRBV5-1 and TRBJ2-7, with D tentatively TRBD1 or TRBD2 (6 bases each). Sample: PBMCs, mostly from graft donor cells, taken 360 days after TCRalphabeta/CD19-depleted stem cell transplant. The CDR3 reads CASSPEGGPYEQYF. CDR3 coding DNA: TGCGCCAGCAGCCCAGAAGGGGGGCCCTACGAGCAGTACTTC.